Listed here are 27 T cell receptor beta chains from one sample, sequenced in a study of identical twins' blood T cells. TCRdb called the 5' RACE reads again in MiXCR, with one record for every CDR3 protein. This table holds roughly 340,000 distinct CDR3 sequences, roughly 27% found once. Sequencing was performed on PBMCs. These receptors were collected from a woman aged 18-50 years in good health.

This clonotype has just a few counts. The chain couples TRBV7-8 to TRBJ1-1, with 10 nucleotides matching TRBD1. Germline assignment: CDR1 SGHVS and CDR2 FQNEAQ. The CDR3 is 16 residues long. With V trimmed by 5 bases and J by 6 bases, 12 bases remained unmatched. CDR3: CASSLAIDRGLAEAFF. CDR3 bases: TGTGCCAGCAGCCTTGCAATTGACAGGGGGCTCGCTGAAGCTTTCTTT.

The chain joins TRBV7-8 to TRBJ2-5; TRBD1 or TRBD2 may be the D gene (5 bases each). Trimming cost V 1 base and J 3 bases, with 12 bases left between them. Germline V lookup: CDR1 SGHVS, CDR2 FQNEAQ. This CDR3 contains 15 residues. Here the CDR3 reads CASSLVVGTEETQYF. The DNA of the CDR3 is TGTGCCAGCAGCTTAGTGGTCGGGACGGAAGAGACCCAGTACTTC.

This chain joins TRBV5-1 and TRBJ1-2; a possible D gene is TRBD1 (5 bases). Trimming removed 0 bases from V and 2 bases from J, with 8 bases in between. This CDR3 region has 14 residues. The germline CDR1 and CDR2 sequences are SGHRS and YFSETQ. The CDR3 reads CASSLDPGNYGYTF. The CDR3 coding sequence is TGCGCCAGCAGCTTGGATCCAGGGAACTATGGCTACACCTTC. The entire variable domain, with the rest obtained from reference TRBV5-1 and TRBJ1-2, is as follows: KAGVTQTPRYLIKTRGQQVTLSCSPISGHRSVSWYQQTPGQGLQFLFEYFSETQRNKGNFPGRFSGRQFSNSRSEMNVSTLELGDSALYLCASSLDPGNYGYTFGSGTRLTVV.

The V gene is TRBV4-2, the J gene TRBJ2-3; 10 bases align to TRBD2. Germline CDR1 and CDR2: LGHNA and YNFKEQ. The CDR3 is 16 residues long. V dropped 1 base and J dropped 1; count of bases not matched to a gene: 2. Here the CDR3 DNA reads TGTGCCAGCAGCCAAGGAACTAGCGGGGGCACAGATACGCAGTATTTT. Its protein product is CASSQGTSGGTDTQYF.

The V gene is TRBV9, the J gene TRBJ1-3; D unresolved. Germline V gene sequence: CDR1 SGDLS, CDR2 YYNGEE. Deletions cut 3 bases from V and 3 bases from J, with 4 bases between. The CDR3 has 12 residues. CDR3 protein: CASSASGNTIYF. DNA of the CDR3: TGTGCCAGCAGCGCAAGTGGAAACACCATATATTTT.

This clonotype was detected once. This chain joins TRBV3-1 and TRBJ2-2; 10 bases agree with TRBD1. Unmatched junction bases numbered 5, after V lost 4 bases and J lost 6 bases. The CDR3 totals 15 residues. Germline assignment: CDR1 LGHDT and CDR2 YNNKEL (reference sequence). The CDR3 spells CASSPGQGWSGELFF. The CDR3 DNA is TGTGCCAGCAGCCCGGGACAGGGGTGGTCCGGGGAGCTGTTTTTT.

The rearrangement joins TRBV27 to TRBJ1-5, with a tentative D call TRBD1 (5 bases). CDR1 and CDR2 from the germline V gene are MNHEY and SMNVEV (reference sequence). The CDR3 spans 13 residues. The V end was cut by 5 bases, the J end by 10 bases, with 15 bases between. CDR3 protein: CASSERVGHPQHF. CDR3 nucleotides: TGTGCCAGCAGTGAGAGGGTGGGGCATCCCCAGCATTTT.

The chain employs TRBV3-1 and TRBJ1-6; D perhaps matches TRBD1 (5 bases). Germline lookup yields CDR1 LGHDT and CDR2 YNNKEL (reference sequence). This CDR3 has 14 amino acids. V lost 3 bases and J 11 bases, leaving 14 bases between the germline ends. CDR3 residues: CASSHPPMGPPLHF. CDR3 nucleotides: TGTGCCAGCAGCCACCCCCCCATGGGGCCACCCCTCCACTTT. The entire variable domain, with the rest obtained from reference TRBV3-1 and TRBJ1-6, is as follows: DTAVSQTPKYLVTQMGNDKSIKCEQNLGHDTMYWYKQDSKKFLKIMFSYNNKELIINETVPNRFSPKSPDKAHLNLHINSLELGDSAVYFCASSHPPMGPPLHFGNGTRLTVT.

The chain is built from TRBV10-3 and TRBJ1-1; no clear D. V gave up 5 bases and J gave up 2 bases, with 9 bases separating them. The CDR3 runs 13 residues. Germline V gene sequence: CDR1 ENHRY, CDR2 SYGVKD. The CDR3 DNA follows: TGTGCCATCAGTCCCCCTGGAAACACTGAAGCTTTCTTT. Amino acid sequence: CAISPPGNTEAFF.

The rearrangement links TRBV6-5 to TRBJ1-2; TRBD1 aligns across 7 bases. Germline CDR1 is MNHEY and CDR2 is SVGAGI. Trimming removed 0 bases from V and 6 bases from J; junction bases left unmatched: 4. CDR3 size: 14 residues. In DNA form, the CDR3 reads TGTGCCAGCAGTTACTCGACAGGGTGGGATGGCTACACCTTC. Protein: CASSYSTGWDGYTF.

In its sample, this clonotype was seen many times. The chain has TRBV10-3 and TRBJ1-1; D remains unclear. The V gene lost 0 bases and the J gene lost 0 bases, with 8 bases spanning the gap. CDR3 length equals 15 residues. The V gene's germline CDR1 is ENHRY and CDR2 SYGVKD. The CDR3 region has the DNA TGTGCCATCAGTGAGTCTGTGGGAATGAACACTGAAGCTTTCTTT. Translating gives CAISESVGMNTEAFF.

This clonotype was seen a handful of times. The chain joins TRBV5-1 to TRBJ1-1; D remains unclear. The ends were cut back, 1 base at V and 8 bases at J, with 9 bases in the middle. The CDR3 consists of 12 residues. CDR1 and CDR2 (germline): SGHRS, YFSETQ. In DNA form, the CDR3 reads TGCGCCAGCAGCTTGACAATCGGGGAAGCTTTCTTT. Encoded protein: CASSLTIGEAFF.

V gene TRBV3-1 combines with J gene TRBJ1-4, with D possibly matching TRBD1 (5 bases). Germline values: CDR1 LGHDT, CDR2 YNNKEL (reference sequence). This CDR3 has 17 residues. V was clipped by 4 bases and J by 0 bases, with 15 bases between them. The CDR3 protein is CASSPRQPVSTNEKLFF. The CDR3 nucleotides are TGTGCCAGCAGCCCAAGACAGCCCGTTTCAACTAATGAAAAACTGTTTTTT.

A few counts support this clonotype. The gene calls are TRBV4-1 and TRBJ2-1; unclear D gene. V lost 0 bases, J lost 4 bases, and 7 bases lay in between. This CDR3 is built from 14 residues. Germline lookup yields CDR1 MGHRA and CDR2 YSYEKL. CDR3 region: CASSQDLAYNEQFF. CDR3 in DNA: TGCGCCAGCAGCCAAGACCTGGCATACAATGAGCAGTTCTTC.

The chain has TRBV10-3 and TRBJ2-2, with D hard to call. V was shortened by 10 bases and J by 0 bases, with 6 bases between the two germline ends. This CDR3 is built from 12 residues. Germline V CDR1 and CDR2: ENHRY, SYGVKD. In DNA, the CDR3 is TGTGCCACCGCGCCGAACACCGGGGAGCTGTTTTTT. Protein product: CATAPNTGELFF.

This clonotype has more than one count but fewer than ten. The chain carries TRBV28 and TRBJ2-1, with 10 bases that match TRBD2. Germline CDR1 and CDR2: MDHEN and SYDVKM. Unmatched junction bases numbered 8, after V lost 3 bases and J lost 9 bases. The CDR3 spans 15 residues. As DNA, the CDR3 is TGTGCCAGCAGTTTTCCAGCGGGAGGGCCTTTTGAGCAGTTCTTC. This translates into CASSFPAGGPFEQFF.

This clonotype was seen at least ten times. This rearrangement joins TRBV20-1 to TRBJ1-3; possibly TRBD1 for D (5 bases). V was clipped by 1 base and J by 0 bases, with 7 bases between them. From germline, CDR1 is DFQATT and CDR2 SNEGSKA (reference sequence). The CDR3 is 14 amino acids. The chain's CDR3 is CSARGGGSGNTIYF. The CDR3 coding sequence is TGCAGTGCTAGAGGGGGGGGCTCTGGAAACACCATATATTTT.

V gene TRBV19 combines with J gene TRBJ1-5; 10 nucleotides match TRBD1. CDR1 and CDR2 from the germline V gene are LNHDA and SQIVND (reference sequence). V was pared by 4 bases and J by 6 bases, with 9 bases of the junction left unmatched. The length of the CDR3 is 16 residues. CDR3 DNA sequence: TGTGCCAGTAGTACATCGCAGACAGGGGGCAGTCAGCCCCAGCATTTT. This encodes CASSTSQTGGSQPQHF. Combining the CDR3 with reference TRBV19 and TRBJ1-5 gives the whole variable domain DGGITQSPKYLFRKEGQNVTLSCEQNLNHDAMYWYRQDPGQGLRLIYYSQIVNDFQKGDIAEGYSVSREKKESFPLTVTSAQKNPTAFYLCASSTSQTGGSQPQHFGDGTRLSIL.

This clonotype was observed a few times. This chain connects TRBV29-1 to TRBJ1-5; D is perhaps TRBD1 (5 bases). CDR1 is SQVTM, CDR2 ANQGSEA, per germline. The CDR3 loop spans 12 amino acids. Between the trimmed V and J ends, which lost 8 bases and 8 bases, there was a span of 16 bases. CDR3 protein: CSFQWGGEPQHF. CDR3 bases: TGCAGCTTCCAGTGGGGGGGGGAGCCCCAGCATTTT. The complete variable domain, with remaining parts taken from reference TRBV29-1 and TRBJ1-5, reads SAVISQKPSRDICQRGTSLTIQCQVDSQVTMMFWYRQQPGQSLTLIATANQGSEATYESGFVIDKFPISRPNLTFSTLTVSNMSPEDSSIYLCSFQWGGEPQHFGDGTRLSIL.

The chain employs TRBV11-3 and TRBJ1-1, with D uncertain. From germline, CDR1 is SGHNT and CDR2 YENEEA. This CDR3 has 13 residues. Deletions cut 2 bases from V and 4 bases from J, with 8 bases between. Here the CDR3 DNA reads TGTGCCAGCAGCTTACCACGGGTCACTGAAGCTTTCTTT. This gives the protein CASSLPRVTEAFF.

Remarks on this clonotype: The CDR3 end shows no conserved phenylalanine or tryptophan, and so a read error is likely. The V gene is TRBV12-3 or TRBV12-4, the J gene TRBJ1-4; D unresolved. V lost 5 bases to trimming and J lost 8 bases, with 15 bases between them. The CDR3 sequence is 14 residues long. CDR3 sequence reads: CASSDPAPREKLFS. Written as DNA, the CDR3 is TGTGCCAGCAGTGACCCGGCCCCCCGGGAAAAACTGTTTTCT.

This clonotype was recorded a few times. This CDR3 is CASIGISTPNEQFF. CDR3 nucleotide sequence: TGTGCCAGCATCGGCATTTCTACCCCTAATGAGCAGTTCTTC. This chain links TRBV7-8 with TRBJ2-1; no reliable D call. Trimming pared 7 bases from V and 7 bases from J, leaving 17 bases between. The CDR3 covers 14 residues. CDR1 and CDR2 from the germline V gene are SGHVS and FQNEAQ.

The chain uses TRBV15 and TRBJ2-2, with D hard to call. The length of the CDR3 is 17 residues. Germline V lookup: CDR1 LNHNV, CDR2 YYDKDF (reference sequence). V dropped 0 bases and J dropped 4 bases, with 15 bases sitting between them. The chain's CDR3 is CATSRDLSRWVTGELFF. For the CDR3, the DNA is TGTGCCACCAGCAGAGATCTCTCCCGATGGGTCACCGGGGAGCTGTTTTTT.

This clonotype was recorded a few times. This sequence joins TRBV10-3 and TRBJ2-7, with 9 bases identical to TRBD1. Looked up from germline, CDR1 is ENHRY and CDR2 is SYGVKD. V was clipped by 6 bases and J by 4 bases; unmatched bases: 7. The CDR3 totals 14 residues. In DNA, the CDR3 is TGTGCCATCAGACCCGGGACAGGGTCTTACGAGCAGTACTTC. This codes for CAIRPGTGSYEQYF.

This clonotype has just a few counts. The V and J genes are TRBV6-5 and TRBJ1-1; perhaps TRBD1 as D (6 bases). Germline CDR1 and CDR2: MNHEY and SVGAGI. This CDR3 is built from 15 residues. Between the trimmed V and J ends, which lost 4 bases and 6 bases, there was a span of 18 bases. CDR3 sequence (DNA): TGTGCCAGCAGTTTCCGAGGGCAGGGGACCGCTGAAGCTTTCTTT. It encodes CASSFRGQGTAEAFF.

The V gene is TRBV28, the J gene TRBJ1-4; possible D gene TRBD1, 5 bases. V was pared by 5 bases and J by 8 bases, with 18 bases between. The CDR3 has 15 residues. CDR1 MDHEN and CDR2 SYDVKM come from the germline V gene. This chain's CDR3 is CASSERGGGGEKLFF. The CDR3 region has the DNA TGTGCCAGCAGTGAGAGGGGAGGAGGAGGCGAAAAACTGTTTTTT.

Only a few counts were recorded for this clonotype. V and J are TRBV20-1 and TRBJ1-2, with no clear D. Germline V gene sequence: CDR1 DFQATT, CDR2 SNEGSKA (reference sequence). The CDR3 contains 9 residues. V gave up 3 bases and J gave up 8 bases, with 4 bases separating them. CDR3 coding DNA: TGCAGTGCTAGTGGGGGCTACACCTTC. It yields the protein CSASGGYTF.